Each of the 24 T cell receptor beta chains below was sequenced from the same sample in a study of T cell responses to AZD1222 COVID-19 vaccine. Method: immunoSEQ multiplex PCR; TCRdb's copy keeps in-frame clones and lacks some. This sample has about 70,000 clones, with around nine tenths found just once. Source: peripheral blood, taken 28 days after the second dose of the MenACWY control vaccine. The receptor set was obtained from an adult who received the MenACWY meningococcal vaccine as a control.

The chain employs TRBV29-1 and TRBJ1-1; D is unresolved. The CDR3 contains 13 residues. V was trimmed by 6 bases and J by 1 base, leaving 12 bases between them. Germline-derived CDR1 and CDR2 are SQVTM and ANQGSEA. This chain's CDR3 is CSVSEGKNTEAFF. The DNA for the CDR3 is TGCAGCGTGTCCGAAGGGAAGAACACTGAAGCTTTCTTT.

V and J are TRBV28 and TRBJ2-7; 8 bases fit TRBD1. CDR3 size: 14 residues. J lost 2 bases, V lost 3 bases, and 3 bases had no gene match. Germline CDR1 is MDHEN and CDR2 is SYDVKM. CDR3 residues: CASSFMDRAYEQYF. DNA of the CDR3: TGTGCCAGCAGTTTCATGGACAGGGCCTACGAGCAGTACTTC.

This chain connects TRBV9 to TRBJ2-5, with D unclear. Between the trimmed V and J ends, which lost 0 bases and 1 base, there was a span of 4 bases. This CDR3 contains 13 residues. CDR1 and CDR2 from the germline V gene are SGDLS and YYNGEE. The CDR3 region is CASSVVGQETQYF. Here the CDR3 DNA reads TGTGCCAGCAGCGTAGTGGGCCAAGAGACCCAGTACTTC.

The V call is TRBV4-1, the J call TRBJ1-2, with a tentative D call TRBD1 (6 bases). Germline lookup yields CDR1 MGHRA and CDR2 YSYEKL. Trimming stripped 3 bases from V and 2 bases from J, with 10 bases between. This CDR3 contains 14 residues. The chain's CDR3 is CASSHFGQNYGYTF. The DNA for the CDR3 is TGCGCCAGCAGCCATTTCGGACAGAACTATGGCTACACCTTC.

The CDR3 protein is CASSLSGLIGYTF. As DNA, the CDR3 is TGTGCCAGCAGTTTATCGGGACTAATTGGCTACACCTTC. The V call is TRBV28, the J call TRBJ1-2; possible D gene TRBD1, 5 bases. Germline V gene data show CDR1 as MDHEN and CDR2 as SYDVKM. This CDR3 comprises 13 residues. With 1 base removed from V and 7 bases from J, the gap between germline ends came to 10 bases.

In DNA form, the CDR3 reads TGTGCCTCGGGACAGAATGAAAAACTGTTTTTT. Its protein product is CASGQNEKLFF. The gene calls are TRBV30 and TRBJ1-4, with 7 nucleotides matching TRBD1. V was pared by 7 bases and J by 5 bases, with 1 base of the junction left unmatched. CDR1 is GTSNPN, CDR2 SVGIG, per germline (reference sequence). The CDR3 contains 11 residues.

The chain links TRBV20-1 to TRBJ1-1; D is uncertain. V lost 6 bases to trimming and J lost 6 bases, with 11 bases between them. The CDR3 is made up of 11 amino acids. From germline, CDR1 is DFQATT and CDR2 SNEGSKA (reference sequence). DNA for the CDR3: TGCAGTGCGCGAAGACCCCCTGAAGCTTTCTTT. Amino acids: CSARRPPEAFF.

The CDR3 reads CASSQDAGAGNTIYF. CDR3 in DNA: TGTGCCAGCAGCCAAGATGCAGGGGCTGGAAACACCATATATTTT. The rearrangement joins TRBV3-1 (or the pseudogene TRBV3-2) to TRBJ1-3, with D maybe TRBD1 (6 bases). Looked up from germline, CDR1 is LGHDT and CDR2 is YNNKEL (reference sequence). V was clipped by 0 bases and J by 2 bases, with 8 bases between them. CDR3 length equals 15 residues.

The V gene is TRBV7-2, the J gene TRBJ2-1, with 7 positions matching TRBD2. This CDR3 has 16 residues. CDR1 and CDR2 from the germline V gene are SGHTA and FQGNSA. Losses at the gene ends were 6 bases for V and 7 bases for J; bases not matched to a gene: 15. The CDR3, as DNA: TGTGCCAGCAGTTCAGATAGCGGGCGCTTGGGAAATGAGCAGTTCTTC. Residues: CASSSDSGRLGNEQFF.

The V and J genes are TRBV19 and TRBJ2-7, with TRBD1 matching over 8 bases. The length of the CDR3 is 13 residues. Germline CDR1 reads LNHDA; CDR2 reads SQIVND (reference sequence). Germline trimming cut 5 bases from V and 6 bases from J; bases unmatched to any gene: 6. CDR3 DNA: TGTGCCAGTAGTTTGGGACAGGCCTCCGAGCAGTACTTC. This encodes CASSLGQASEQYF.

The chain couples TRBV6-6 to TRBJ1-2, with no clear D. V was clipped by 5 bases and J by 8 bases, with 24 bases between them. The CDR3 totals 16 residues. The V gene's germline CDR1 is MNHNY and CDR2 SVGAGI (reference sequence). CDR3 bases: TGTGCCAGCAGTCCGAGGCCCCTCGGTGGATCAGGCGGCTACACCTTC. Protein product: CASSPRPLGGSGGYTF.

The rearrangement uses TRBV7-2 and TRBJ1-3; D not resolved. There are 15 residues in the CDR3. CDR1 is SGHTA and CDR2 is FQGNSA in the germline V gene. The V end lost 1 base, the J end lost 0 bases, and 7 bases lay between the germline ends. For the CDR3, the DNA is TGTGCCAGCAGCTTAGACGGGAGCTCTGGAAACACCATATATTTT. It encodes CASSLDGSSGNTIYF.

The chain carries TRBV6-5 and TRBJ1-1; possibly TRBD1 for D (6 bases). Germline values: CDR1 MNHEY, CDR2 SVGAGI. This CDR3 has 13 residues. Trimming stripped 2 bases from V and 3 bases from J, with 7 bases between. Here the CDR3 reads CASSYQGYTEAFF. In nucleotides, the CDR3 is TGTGCCAGCAGTTACCAGGGGTACACTGAAGCTTTCTTT.

Worth noting for this clone: Other DNA sequences of this sample code for an identical CDR3. CDR3 amino acids: CASSLSKNTEAFF. In DNA, the CDR3 is TGTGCCAGCAGCTTGTCAAAGAACACTGAAGCTTTCTTT. V and J are TRBV5-8 and TRBJ1-1; no firm D call. The CDR3 is made up of 13 amino acids. Per germline, CDR1 SGHTS and CDR2 YDEGEE. Trimming took 1 base from V and 1 from J, leaving 5 bases between them.

V usage is TRBV10-3 and J usage is TRBJ2-5; D gene ambiguous. Germline CDR1 and CDR2: ENHRY and SYGVKD. V was trimmed by 3 bases and J by 4 bases, leaving 15 bases between them. The CDR3 spans 15 residues. CDR3 nucleotides: TGTGCCATCAGTGACTCTTCCGAGACAACAGAGACCCAGTACTTC. Amino acid sequence: CAISDSSETTETQYF.

The chain is built from TRBV27 and TRBJ2-7, with 8 nucleotides matching TRBD2. The germline V gene encodes CDR1 MNHEY and CDR2 SMNVEV (reference sequence). CDR3 length equals 17 residues. V shed 4 bases, J shed 0 bases, and the junction held 11 bases outside the gene matches. Here the CDR3 reads CASSWSLLADYSYEQYF. The CDR3 nucleotides read TGTGCCAGCAGTTGGTCTTTACTAGCGGACTACTCCTACGAGCAGTACTTC.

The rearrangement joins TRBV4-2 to TRBJ2-5; 10 bases fit TRBD2. Germline V gives CDR1 LGHNA, CDR2 YNFKEQ. V gave up 8 bases and J gave up 1 base; unmatched junction bases: 7. The CDR3 consists of 15 residues. The CDR3 region is CASGKSGGAQETQYF. The DNA for the CDR3 is TGTGCCAGCGGGAAGAGCGGGGGGGCCCAAGAGACCCAGTACTTC.

The V call is TRBV5-4, the J call TRBJ1-4; D ambiguous. Trimming took off 0 bases at V and 4 bases at J, with 7 bases between the two ends. The CDR3 is made up of 14 amino acids. Germline V lookup: CDR1 SGHNT, CDR2 YYREEE (reference sequence). CDR3 protein: CASSLAQYNEKLFF. CDR3 nucleotides: TGTGCCAGCAGCTTGGCACAGTATAATGAAAAACTGTTTTTT.

This clone was recorded once. The J gene is TRBJ2-7, the V gene TRBV5-3; no reliable D call. TRBV5-3 qualifies as an ORF whose function is uncertain. Trimming pared 2 bases from V and 3 bases from J, leaving 15 bases between. This CDR3 has 15 amino acids. The CDR3 sequence is CARSFSPGVYYEQYF. CDR3 in DNA: TGTGCCAGAAGCTTCTCCCCGGGCGTCTACTACGAGCAGTACTTC.

This chain uses TRBV7-2 with TRBJ1-6; 9 nucleotides match TRBD1. Germline CDR1 SGHTA, CDR2 FQGNSA. The CDR3 length is 15 residues. V lost 4 bases to trimming and J lost 7 bases; unmatched junction nucleotides: 5. The CDR3 spells CASSSQGARNSPLHF. The CDR3 region has the DNA TGTGCCAGCAGCTCACAGGGGGCTCGGAATTCACCCCTCCACTTT.

The chain couples TRBV19 to TRBJ2-6; no definite D call. The V gene's germline CDR1 is LNHDA and CDR2 SQIVND (reference sequence). Trimming pared 2 bases from V and 2 bases from J, leaving 7 bases between. The CDR3 is 15 amino acids. This CDR3 reads CASSIWVTGANVLTF. The CDR3 nucleotides are TGTGCCAGTAGTATATGGGTTACTGGGGCCAACGTCCTGACTTTC.

The rearrangement joins TRBV3-1 (or the pseudogene TRBV3-2) to TRBJ2-2; 14 nucleotides line up with TRBD2. CDR1 and CDR2 (germline): LGHDT, YNNKEL (reference sequence). The length of the CDR3 is 19 residues. The trim removed 0 bases at V and 4 bases at J, leaving 7 bases unmatched. The CDR3 nucleotides read TGTGCCAGCAGCCAAGAGGGGTTGACTAGCGGGAGGGTCACCGGGGAGCTGTTTTTT. Translation gives CASSQEGLTSGRVTGELFF.

The chain couples TRBV11-2 to TRBJ1-6; D might be TRBD1 (5 bases). The CDR3 spans 15 residues. Trimming took 5 bases from V and 7 from J, leaving 15 bases between them. CDR1 and CDR2 (germline): SGHAT, FQNNGV. The CDR3 region has the DNA TGTGCCAGCAGCCCCGACCCCGGGGGGAATTCACCCCTCCACTTT. Protein product: CASSPDPGGNSPLHF. Looking up the rest from reference TRBV11-2 and TRBJ1-6 gives the full variable domain: EAGVAQSPRYKIIEKRQSVAFWCNPISGHATLYWYQQILGQGPKLLIQFQNNGVVDDSQLPKDRFSAERLKGVDSTLKIQPAKLEDSAVYLCASSPDPGGNSPLHFGNGTRLTVT.

The genes are TRBV11-3 and TRBJ1-1; the D is unclear. Looked up from germline, CDR1 is SGHNT and CDR2 is YENEEA. The length of the CDR3 is 12 residues. Trimming stripped 6 bases from V and 4 bases from J, with 9 bases between. CDR3 bases: TGTGCCAGCAGTCGCGGTGGCACTGAAGCTTTCTTT. Translated: CASSRGGTEAFF.